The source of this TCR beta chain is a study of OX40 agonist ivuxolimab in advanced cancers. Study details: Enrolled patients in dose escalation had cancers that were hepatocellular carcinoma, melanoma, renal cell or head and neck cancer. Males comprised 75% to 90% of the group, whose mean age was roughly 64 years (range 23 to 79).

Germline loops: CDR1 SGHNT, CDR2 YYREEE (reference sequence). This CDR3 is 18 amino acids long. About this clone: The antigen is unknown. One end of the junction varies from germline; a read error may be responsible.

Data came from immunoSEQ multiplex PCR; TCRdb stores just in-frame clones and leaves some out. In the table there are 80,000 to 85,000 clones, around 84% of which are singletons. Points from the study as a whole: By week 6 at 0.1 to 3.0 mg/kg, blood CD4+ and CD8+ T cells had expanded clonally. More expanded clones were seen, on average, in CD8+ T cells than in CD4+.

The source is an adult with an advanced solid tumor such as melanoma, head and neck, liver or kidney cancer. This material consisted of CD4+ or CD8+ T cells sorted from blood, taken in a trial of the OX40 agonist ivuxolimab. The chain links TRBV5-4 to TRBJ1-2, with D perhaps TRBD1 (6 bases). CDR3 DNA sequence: TGCGCCAGCAGCCAAGATTTGGGCGGACAGTCGATTAACTATGGCTACACCTTC. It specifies CASSQDLGGQSINYGYTF.